This is a list of T cell receptor beta chains from one sample in a study of T cells in Graves' hyperthyroidism and ophthalmopathy. TCRdb fed the multiplex PCR reads into MiXCR, producing one record per CDR3 protein. This table holds around 400,000 distinct CDR3 sequences, approximately 14% found once. Sequenced material: blood. The origin of the receptors is a woman aged 18-30 years with Graves' hyperthyroidism that later progressed to Graves' ophthalmopathy. Each CDR3 is given with its conserved first and last residue. D genes are given only for firm matches. The size field is filled for only some rows; it gives once, few, many or a size class.

clone_size | j_call | v_call | cdr3_length | d_call | cdr3_aa | cdr3_nt
many | TRBJ1-6 | TRBV20-1 | 15 | TRBD1 | CSARFRTGGNSPLHF | TGCAGTGCCAGATTCCGGACAGGGGGGAATTCACCCCTCCACTTT
few | TRBJ1-6 | TRBV19 | 14 | TRBD1 | CASTEDRERSPLHF | TGTGCCAGTACCGAAGACAGGGAAAGATCACCCCTCCACTTT
few | TRBJ1-2 | TRBV20-1 | 13 | NA | CSARGGQNYGYTF | TGCAGTGCTAGAGGAGGACAGAACTATGGCTACACCTTC
few | TRBJ1-1 | TRBV15 | 15 | NA | CATSRGRGGDTEAFF | TGTGCCACCAGCAGAGGTCGGGGAGGTGACACTGAAGCTTTCTTT
NA | TRBJ2-1 | TRBV6-1 | 15 | NA | CASSRDRRSYNEQFF | TGTGCCAGCAGTCGGGACCGCCGCTCCTACAATGAGCAGTTCTTC
few | TRBJ1-6 | TRBV20-1 | 15 | NA | CSARDPSKPNSPLHF | TGCAGTGCTAGAGATCCAAGCAAGCCTAATTCACCCCTCCACTTT
many | TRBJ2-7 | TRBV27 | 17 | TRBD1 | CASSGTYRGGISYEQYF | TGTGCCAGCAGTGGAACATACAGGGGTGGAATTTCCTACGAGCAGTACTTC
many | TRBJ2-1 | TRBV7-2 | 16 | TRBD2 | CASSRRTSGNFNEQFF | TGTGCCAGCAGCCGACGGACTAGCGGGAATTTCAATGAGCAGTTCTTC
many | TRBJ2-7 | TRBV7-2 | 17 | NA | CASSLKPSGHHSGEQYF | TGTGCCAGCAGCCTCAAGCCGTCGGGACACCATAGCGGCGAGCAGTACTTC
NA | TRBJ2-3 | TRBV5-4 | 16 | NA | CASSLTGSTGADTQYF | TGTGCCAGCAGCCTTACCGGGAGCACGGGTGCAGATACGCAGTATTTT
many | TRBJ2-7 | TRBV20-1 | 16 | TRBD2 | CSAQDRAGTSGYEQYF | TGCAGTGCTCAGGACAGGGCAGGGACTAGCGGCTACGAGCAGTACTTC
few | TRBJ2-2 | TRBV24-1 | 19 | TRBD2 | CATADTALAAPTNTGELFF | TGTGCCACCGCCGACACCGCACTAGCGGCCCCCACGAACACCGGGGAGCTGTTTTTT
NA | TRBJ1-3 | TRBV6-1 | 12 | NA | CASPDLPNTIYF | TGTGCCAGCCCGGATCTGCCAAACACCATATATTTT
few | TRBJ2-7 | TRBV9 | 13 | TRBD2 | CASSVLTAGRQYF | TGTGCCAGCAGCGTATTAACAGCGGGGCGGCAGTACTTC
NA | TRBJ2-3 | TRBV20-1 | 14 | NA | CSASPLGGEDTQYF | TGCAGTGCTAGCCCACTCGGGGGCGAGGATACGCAGTATTTT